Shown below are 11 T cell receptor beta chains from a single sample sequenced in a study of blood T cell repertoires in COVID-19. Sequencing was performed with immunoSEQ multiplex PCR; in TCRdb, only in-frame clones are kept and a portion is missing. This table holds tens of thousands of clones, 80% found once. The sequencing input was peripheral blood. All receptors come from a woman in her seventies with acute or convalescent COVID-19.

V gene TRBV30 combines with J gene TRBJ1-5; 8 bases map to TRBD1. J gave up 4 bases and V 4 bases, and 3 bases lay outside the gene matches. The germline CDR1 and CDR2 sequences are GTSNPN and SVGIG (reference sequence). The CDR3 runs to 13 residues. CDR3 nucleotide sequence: TGTGCCTGGACGGGACAGGATAATCAGCCCCAGCATTTT. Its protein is CAWTGQDNQPQHF.

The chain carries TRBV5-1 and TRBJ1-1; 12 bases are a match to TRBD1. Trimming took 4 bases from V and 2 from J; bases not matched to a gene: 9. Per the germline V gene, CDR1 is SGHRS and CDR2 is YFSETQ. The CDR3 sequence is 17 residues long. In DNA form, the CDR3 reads TGCGCCAGCAGCAAAGGGGACAGGGGGCGCGGTAACACTGAAGCTTTCTTT. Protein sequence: CASSKGDRGRGNTEAFF.

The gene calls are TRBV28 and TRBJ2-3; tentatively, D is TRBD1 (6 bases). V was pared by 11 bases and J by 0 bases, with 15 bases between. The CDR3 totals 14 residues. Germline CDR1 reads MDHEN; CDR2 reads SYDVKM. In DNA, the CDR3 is TGTGCCGGGTCCCGGACAGAGAGCACAGATACGCAGTATTTT. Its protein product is CAGSRTESTDTQYF. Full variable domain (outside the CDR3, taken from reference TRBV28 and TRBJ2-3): DVKVTQSSRYLVKRTGEKVFLECVQDMDHENMFWYRQDPGLGLRLIYFSYDVKMKEKGDIPEGYSVSREKKERFSLILESASTNQTSMYLCAGSRTESTDTQYFGPGTRLTVL.

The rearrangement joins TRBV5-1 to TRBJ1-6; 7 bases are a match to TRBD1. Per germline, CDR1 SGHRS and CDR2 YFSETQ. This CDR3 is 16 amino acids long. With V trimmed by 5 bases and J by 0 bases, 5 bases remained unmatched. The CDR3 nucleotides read TGCGCCAGCAGGACAGGGAGCGGCTCCTATAATTCACCCCTCCACTTT. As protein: CASRTGSGSYNSPLHF.

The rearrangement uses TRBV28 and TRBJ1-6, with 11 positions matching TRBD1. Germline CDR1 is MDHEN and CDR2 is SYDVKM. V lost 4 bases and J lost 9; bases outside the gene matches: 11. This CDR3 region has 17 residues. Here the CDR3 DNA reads TGTGCCAGCAGTTCTTATGCCACTGGGACAGGGGGTTCACCCCTCCACTTT. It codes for CASSSYATGTGGSPLHF.

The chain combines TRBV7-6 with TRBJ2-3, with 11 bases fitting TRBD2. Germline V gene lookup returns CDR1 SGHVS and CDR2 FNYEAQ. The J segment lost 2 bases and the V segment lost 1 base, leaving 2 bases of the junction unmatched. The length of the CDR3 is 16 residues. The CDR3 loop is CASSLGTSGFTDTQYF. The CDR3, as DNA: TGTGCCAGCAGCTTAGGGACTAGCGGGTTCACAGATACGCAGTATTTT.

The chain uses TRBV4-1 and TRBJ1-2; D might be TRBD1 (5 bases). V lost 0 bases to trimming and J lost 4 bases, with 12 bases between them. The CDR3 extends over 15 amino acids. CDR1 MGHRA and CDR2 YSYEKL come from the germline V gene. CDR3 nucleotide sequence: TGCGCCAGCAGCCAAGAGGAAGGGGAATTCTATGGCTACACCTTC. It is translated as CASSQEEGEFYGYTF.

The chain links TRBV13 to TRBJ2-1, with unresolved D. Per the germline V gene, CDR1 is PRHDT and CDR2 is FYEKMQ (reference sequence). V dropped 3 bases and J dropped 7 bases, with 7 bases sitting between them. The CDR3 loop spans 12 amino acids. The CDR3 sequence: CASSLSRNEQFF. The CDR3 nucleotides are TGTGCCAGCAGCTTGTCCAGGAATGAGCAGTTCTTC. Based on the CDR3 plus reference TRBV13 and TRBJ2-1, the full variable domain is AAGVIQSPRHLIKEKRETATLKCYPIPRHDTVYWYQQGPGQDPQFLISFYEKMQSDKGSIPDRFSAQQFSDYHSELNMSSLELGDSALYFCASSLSRNEQFFGPGTRLTVL.

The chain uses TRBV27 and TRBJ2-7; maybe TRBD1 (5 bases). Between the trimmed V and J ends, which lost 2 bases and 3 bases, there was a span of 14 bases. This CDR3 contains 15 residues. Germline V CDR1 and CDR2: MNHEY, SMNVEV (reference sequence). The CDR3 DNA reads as TGTGCCAGCAGTTTAATCGGGCAGGGCGACTACGAGCAGTACTTC. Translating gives CASSLIGQGDYEQYF.

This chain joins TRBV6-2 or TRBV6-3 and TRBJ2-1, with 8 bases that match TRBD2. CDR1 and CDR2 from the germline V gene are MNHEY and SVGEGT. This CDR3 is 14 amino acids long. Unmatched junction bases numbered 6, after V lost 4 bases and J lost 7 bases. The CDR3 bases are TGTGCCAGCAGTTCCCCGGGACTAGGGAATGAGCAGTTCTTC. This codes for CASSSPGLGNEQFF.

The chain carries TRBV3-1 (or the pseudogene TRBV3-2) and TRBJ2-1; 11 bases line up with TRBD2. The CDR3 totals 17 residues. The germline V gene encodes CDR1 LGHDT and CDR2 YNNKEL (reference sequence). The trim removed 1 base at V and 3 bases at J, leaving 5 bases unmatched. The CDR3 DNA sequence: TGTGCCAGCAGCCAAGCCCCCGGACTAGCGGGCTACAATGAGCAGTTCTTC. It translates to CASSQAPGLAGYNEQFF.